This T cell receptor beta chain appears in the sequencing data of a study of human T cells and chemical hapten exposure. Time point specified: patch test 2, 6 weeks after DPC sensitization. Documented treatment: therapeutic diphenylcyclopropenone sensitization with weekly scalp DPC. This clonotype was seen ten or more times. Per the germline V gene, CDR1 is SEHNR and CDR2 is FQNEAQ (reference sequence). The CDR3 consists of 17 residues. The ends lost 5 bases at V and 7 bases at J; junction bases unmatched: 12. MiXCR, applied by TCRdb to the RACE reads, yields one record per CDR3 protein. The table includes 360,000 or so distinct CDR3 sequences, nearly 6.5% detected once.

The material sequenced was whole blood, taken in connection with sensitization to the hapten diphenylcyclopropenone (DPC). This sequence joins TRBV7-9 and TRBJ1-4, with 11 nucleotides matching TRBD1. The TCR sequence derives from a young woman with alopecia areata. Some clones in this sample may be carry-over from other donors' samples. This chain's CDR3 is CASSTLLGQGAREKLFF. DNA for the CDR3: TGTGCCAGCAGCACCCTACTAGGACAGGGGGCGCGTGAAAAACTGTTTTTT. Complete variable domain (other parts from reference TRBV7-9 and TRBJ1-4): DTGVSQNPRHKITKRGQNVTFRCDPISEHNRLYWYRQTLGQGPEFLTYFQNEAQLEKSRLLSDRFSAERPKGSFSTLEIQRTEQGDSAMYLCASSTLLGQGAREKLFFGSGTQLSVL.